These T cell receptor beta chains were read from a single sample in a study of OX40 agonist ivuxolimab in advanced cancers. The method was immunoSEQ multiplex PCR; TCRdb's version includes in-frame clones alone and lacks a portion of them. The table lists approximately 100,000 clones, roughly nine tenths of them singletons. This specimen was CD4+ or CD8+ T cells sorted from blood, taken in a trial of the OX40 agonist ivuxolimab. The receptors here all came from an adult with an advanced solid tumor such as melanoma, head and neck, liver or kidney cancer. Both conserved end residues are part of each CDR3. D genes are given only for firm matches. Size tells how often a clone was seen (once, few, many) or the class of an expanded clone, and some rows leave it out.

CDR3 DNA,CDR3 protein,V gene,J gene,D gene,clone size
TGTGCCAGCAGTTACAGGGGGACCCCCTACGAGCAGTACTTC,CASSYRGTPYEQYF,TRBV28,TRBJ2-7,TRBD1,few
TGTGCCAGCAGGGATTATTGGGCCCAGCATTTT,CASRDYWAQHF,TRBV6-5,TRBJ1-5,-,-
TGTGCCATCAGTGAGTCGGAGACTACCATCAAGACCCAGTACTTC,CAISESETTIKTQYF,TRBV10-3,TRBJ2-5,-,-
TGTGCCAGCAGTCCGTCACTAAAGGGGAGCAATCAGCCCCAGCATTTT,CASSPSLKGSNQPQHF,TRBV28,TRBJ1-5,-,-
TGCAGCGTTAATCGTCCCAGGGGGGGGAACACTGAAGCTTTCTTT,CSVNRPRGGNTEAFF,TRBV29-1,TRBJ1-1,TRBD1,-
TGTGCCAGCAGCCCTAGTGGGGGGGCCAATGAGCAGTTCTTC,CASSPSGGANEQFF,TRBV7-7,TRBJ2-1,-,once
TGCGCCAGCAGCCAGACCACGGGACAGGGGAATGGAAACACCATATATTTT,CASSQTTGQGNGNTIYF,TRBV5-1,TRBJ1-3,TRBD1,-
TGCGCCAGCTCATCCGGGACAGGGGATACCAATGAGCAGTTCTTC,CASSSGTGDTNEQFF,TRBV5-1,TRBJ2-1,TRBD1,-
TGTGCCAGCAGCTCTTCTCTCACAGGAACCTTGCGCGAAAAACTGTTTTTT,CASSSSLTGTLREKLFF,TRBV5-4,TRBJ1-4,-,-
TGTGCCAGCAGTGGGGGACAGGCAAAAGGGAACTATGGCTACACCTTC,CASSGGQAKGNYGYTF,TRBV28,TRBJ1-2,TRBD1,-
TGTGCCAGCAGTTTCTACAGGGGCACCGGGGAGCTGTTTTTT,CASSFYRGTGELFF,TRBV28,TRBJ2-2,TRBD1,once
TGTGCCAGCAGTCGTGAGACAGCTGGCGGGGAACTCTTT,CASSRETAGGELF,TRBV25-1,TRBJ1-1,-,-
TGTGCCACCAGCAGAGATCGAGCGTCAGCCATGTACGAGCAGTACTTC,CATSRDRASAMYEQYF,TRBV15,TRBJ2-7,-,-
TGCGCCAGCAGCCGATCCGGGACAGCGAACACCGGGGAGCTGTTTTTT,CASSRSGTANTGELFF,TRBV5-1,TRBJ2-2,TRBD1,-
TGTGCCAGATTGGACGTAAAAACCAATCAGCCCCAGCATTTT,CARLDVKTNQPQHF,TRBV11-3,TRBJ1-5,-,-
TGCAGCGTTGATAGTGCGGGGGGCCGCTCCTACAATGAGCAGTTCTTC,CSVDSAGGRSYNEQFF,TRBV29-1,TRBJ2-1,TRBD2,-
TGTGCCAGCAACCCACGATTCGAGAGGGACACCGGGGAGCTGTTTTTT,CASNPRFERDTGELFF,TRBV4-2,TRBJ2-2,-,-
TGTGCCAGCAGGAAACAGGGGGCTGAGCAGTTCTTC,CASRKQGAEQFF,TRBV2,TRBJ2-1,TRBD1,-
TGTGCCAGCAGCCCCCTGGGTGGTAACTCAGTCGGGTCGAGCTACACCTTC,CASSPLGGNSVGSSYTF,TRBV2,TRBJ1-2,-,-